Listed below are T cell receptor beta chains from one sample, sequenced in a study of T cells in Graves' hyperthyroidism and ophthalmopathy. TCRdb reprocessed the multiplex PCR reads with MiXCR, giving one entry per CDR3 protein. This table holds hundreds of thousands of distinct CDR3 sequences, 12% to 15% found once. Sequenced sample: blood. Every receptor here comes from a woman in her late teens or twenties with Graves' hyperthyroidism. Both conserved end residues are part of each CDR3. A D gene is named only where the DNA matches it firmly. Only part of the rows carry a size: once, few, many, or a class if the clone is expanded.

>TRBV27|few|.|TRBJ2-7
TGTGCCAGCAGTTTACTTCTAGGGGACCAGGTTAGCGAGCAGTACTTC
CASSLLLGDQVSEQYF
>TRBV30|many|TRBD1|TRBJ1-2
TGTGCCTGGAGTTTACAGGGGGCGATCGGTGGCTACACCTTC
CAWSLQGAIGGYTF
>TRBV11-3|many|.|TRBJ2-2
TGTGCCAGCCAGCAAAGTGGTTTTGGGGCGGATAACACCGGGGAGCTGTTTTTT
CASQQSGFGADNTGELFF
>TRBV4-2|.|.|TRBJ2-2
TGTGCCAGCAGCCTAAAGTGGGGGGACACCGGGGAGCTGTTTTTT
CASSLKWGDTGELFF
>TRBV12-3/TRBV12-4|many|TRBD1|TRBJ2-7
TGTGCCAGCAGTTTAGGGTTGTGGGACAGGCCCTACGAGCAGTACTTC
CASSLGLWDRPYEQYF
>TRBV18|.|TRBD2|TRBJ2-1
TGTGCCAGCTCACCCGGACTAGCTTATGAGCAGTTCTTC
CASSPGLAYEQFF
>TRBV19|.|TRBD1|TRBJ1-5
TGTGCCAGTAGTATATTCTATGTTGGGGACAGTGACCAGCCCCAGCATTTT
CASSIFYVGDSDQPQHF
>TRBV4-2|.|.|TRBJ1-2
TGTGCCAGCAGCCAAGCGGAGGGTGTCTATGGCTACACCTTC
CASSQAEGVYGYTF
>TRBV20-1|.|TRBD2|TRBJ2-3
TGCAGTGCGCCGGGACTAGCGGGAGGAGGTACAGATACGCAGTATTTT
CSAPGLAGGGTDTQYF
>TRBV2|.|.|TRBJ2-7
TGTGCCAGCAGTGAAGCTAGCAGGCGCTCCTACGAGCAGTACTTC
CASSEASRRSYEQYF
>TRBV30|.|TRBD1|TRBJ2-7
TGTGCCTGGAGTGTACTTGGGACAGACCCCTACGAGCAGTACTTC
CAWSVLGTDPYEQYF
>TRBV2|many|.|TRBJ2-5
TGTGCCAGCAGTGAGCATTCGGAGGCCTGGGAGACCCAGTACTTC
CASSEHSEAWETQYF
>TRBV20-1|.|.|TRBJ1-1
TGCAGTGCTAGTAATTTGCAGTTGAACACTGAAGCTTTCTTT
CSASNLQLNTEAFF
>TRBV7-9|many|TRBD2|TRBJ2-1
TGTGCCAGCAGCCCAAGGGGCGGGAGGGACTACAATGAGCAGTTCTTC
CASSPRGGRDYNEQFF
>TRBV5-4|.|.|TRBJ2-1
TGTGCCAGCACCCCGGGCAACAATGAGCAGTTCTTC
CASTPGNNEQFF
>TRBV10-3|few|.|TRBJ1-5
TGTGCCATCAGTGAGTCTTTAATCTCACGGGCCAAACAGCCCCAGCATTTT
CAISESLISRAKQPQHF
>TRBV4-1|many|TRBD1|TRBJ1-1
TGCGCCAGCAGCCACGGCTACCAGGGGGCCGACACTGAAGCTTTCTTT
CASSHGYQGADTEAFF
>TRBV6-2/TRBV6-3|few|TRBD2|TRBJ2-2
TGTGCCGTCGGGGAGGTAGCGGGAGTATACGGGGAGCTGTTTTTT
CAVGEVAGVYGELFF
>TRBV9|.|.|TRBJ2-7
TGTGCCAGCAGCGTAGGTGTTAGCGGATACGAGCAGTACTTC
CASSVGVSGYEQYF
>TRBV7-9|.|.|TRBJ1-5
TGTGCCAGCAGCTCCGTGGGGGGCGGAGTGGGGCAGCCCCAGCATTTT
CASSSVGGGVGQPQHF
>TRBV13|.|.|TRBJ2-5
TGTGCCAGCAGCTTTGCATGGTTGGGGCGAGAGACCCAGTACTTC
CASSFAWLGRETQYF
>TRBV6-1|many|TRBD2|TRBJ2-7
TGTGCCAGCAGCCTAAGTACGACTAGCTCCCACTACGAGCAGTACTTC
CASSLSTTSSHYEQYF
>TRBV19|few|TRBD1|TRBJ2-6
TGTGCCAGTACCACCCGGGACAGGGCCGGGGCCAACGTCTTGACTTTC
CASTTRDRAGANVLTF
>TRBV7-8|many|.|TRBJ2-1
TGTGCCAGCAGCTTCGGCCGGACGCTAGCGACAATCAACAATGAGCAGTTCTTC
CASSFGRTLATINNEQFF
>TRBV7-9|few|.|TRBJ2-1
TGTGCCAGCAGCTTAGCGCCCAGAGCCGAGCAGTTCTTC
CASSLAPRAEQFF
>TRBV20-1|many|TRBD2|TRBJ2-5
TGCAGTGCTAGAGATCCGCTAGCGGGAAATGAAGAGACCCAGTACTTC
CSARDPLAGNEETQYF
>TRBV30|.|.|TRBJ1-1
TGTGCCTTAGCCAGGGCCACTGAAGCTTTCTTT
CALARATEAFF
>TRBV18|few|TRBD2|TRBJ2-4
TGTGCCAGCTCACCTGGACTAGCGGGAGTGTTGGTAGCCAAAAACATTCAGTACTTC
CASSPGLAGVLVAKNIQYF
>TRBV28|many|.|TRBJ2-7
TGTGCCAGCAGTTTATGGGCTAGCCGGGGGTACGAGCAGTACTTC
CASSLWASRGYEQYF
>TRBV19|few|.|TRBJ2-3
TGTGCCAGTAGACGTAGTATGACGCAGTATTTT
CASRRSMTQYF
>TRBV6-1|.|.|TRBJ1-5
TGTGCCAGCAGTGAAGCCGGGCAGGGCGCACGGCCCCAGCATTTT
CASSEAGQGARPQHF
>TRBV14|many|.|TRBJ1-2
TGTGCCAGCAGCCCGAGAGCAGGGAGCTATGGCTACACCTTC
CASSPRAGSYGYTF
>TRBV30|.|.|TRBJ1-1
TGTGCCTGGAGTAAGGTGGAACGGAGGAACACTGAAGCTTTCTTT
CAWSKVERRNTEAFF
>TRBV7-3|many|.|TRBJ1-1
TGTGCCAGCAGCTCTCAGGCGAACACTGAAGCTTTCTTT
CASSSQANTEAFF
>TRBV19|.|.|TRBJ2-3
TGTGCCAGTAGTATTTGGGATACGCAGTATTTT
CASSIWDTQYF
>TRBV11-2|many|.|TRBJ1-3
TGTGCCAGCAGCTTAGATAGGCACTCTGGAAACACCATATATTTT
CASSLDRHSGNTIYF
>TRBV11-2|many|.|TRBJ2-7
TGTGCCAGCAGACCGGGCCGGGACGGAAGTTACGAGCAGTACTTC
CASRPGRDGSYEQYF
>TRBV27|many|.|TRBJ1-5
TGTGCCAGCAGTGCCCCGGGCCCCCGGCAGCCCCAGCATTTT
CASSAPGPRQPQHF
>TRBV6-2/TRBV6-3|.|.|TRBJ1-5
TGTGCCAGCAGGGAAAGGAGCAATCAGCCCCAGCATTTT
CASRERSNQPQHF
>TRBV6-1|many|.|TRBJ2-7
TGTGCCAGCAGTAGGTTGGGCCCGGGCGAGCAGTACTTC
CASSRLGPGEQYF
>TRBV20-1|many|.|TRBJ1-1
TGCAGTGCTAGAAAGTCAGGAGACACTGAAGCTTTCTTT
CSARKSGDTEAFF
>TRBV12-3/TRBV12-4|.|.|TRBJ2-2
TGTGCCAGCAGTTTAGGTGTTAGAAGAAACACCGGGGAGCTGTTTTTT
CASSLGVRRNTGELFF
>TRBV28|many|TRBD2|TRBJ2-7
TGTGCCAGCAGTTTACCCGCTAGCGGGAGCTCCTACGAGCAGTACTTC
CASSLPASGSSYEQYF
>TRBV12-3/TRBV12-4|.|TRBD2|TRBJ2-1
TGTGCCAGCAGCAACGGGACTAGCGGGGGCTACAATGAGCAGTTCTTC
CASSNGTSGGYNEQFF
>TRBV12-3/TRBV12-4|few|.|TRBJ1-1
TGTGCCAGCAGTTTTCAGGCACCTCCGGGAAAGGACACTGAAGCTTTCTTT
CASSFQAPPGKDTEAFF
>TRBV6-1|.|.|TRBJ2-2
TGTGCCAGCACTCTACTTTCTTTCACCGGGGAGCTGTTTTTT
CASTLLSFTGELFF
>TRBV18|many|.|TRBJ2-7
TGTGCCAGCTCACCTTCGGCAGGGGCTGGCTACGAGCAGTACTTC
CASSPSAGAGYEQYF
>TRBV4-1|.|TRBD2|TRBJ2-1
TGCGCCAGCAGCCCCCCTAGCGGGAGTTATGTAAATGAGCAGTTCTTC
CASSPPSGSYVNEQFF
>TRBV4-1|many|TRBD1|TRBJ2-7
TGCGCCAGCAGCCAAGACGGACAGGGCCCCTACGAGCAGTACTTC
CASSQDGQGPYEQYF
>TRBV7-9|.|.|TRBJ1-5
TGTGCCAGCAGCTTGGGGGACGTCCGGAATCAGCCCCAGCATTTT
CASSLGDVRNQPQHF
>TRBV6-1|.|.|TRBJ2-7
TGTCCCAGCAGGGATCCGGGACTCGGGCAGTACTTC
CPSRDPGLGQYF
>TRBV7-7|few|TRBD2|TRBJ2-1
TGTGCCAGCAGCCGAAGCGGGATGGGTAATGAGCAGTTCTTC
CASSRSGMGNEQFF
>TRBV6-2/TRBV6-3|.|.|TRBJ1-5
TGTGCCACCGGTGTCAGCCGGGAGGGCGATCAGCCCCAGCATTTT
CATGVSREGDQPQHF